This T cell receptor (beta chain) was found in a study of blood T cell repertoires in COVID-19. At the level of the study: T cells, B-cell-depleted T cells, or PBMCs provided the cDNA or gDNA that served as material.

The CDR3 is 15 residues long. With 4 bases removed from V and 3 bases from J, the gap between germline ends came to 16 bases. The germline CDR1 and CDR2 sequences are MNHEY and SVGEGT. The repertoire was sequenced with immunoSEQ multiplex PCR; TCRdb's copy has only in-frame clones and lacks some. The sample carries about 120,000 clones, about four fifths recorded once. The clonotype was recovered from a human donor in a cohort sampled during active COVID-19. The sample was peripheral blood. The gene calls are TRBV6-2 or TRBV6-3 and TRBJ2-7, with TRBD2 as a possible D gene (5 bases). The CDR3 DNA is TGTGCCAGCAGTTCCCCAATCCGGGGTCTCTACGAGCAGTACTTC. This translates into CASSSPIRGLYEQYF.